The 8 T cell receptor beta chains below were found in one sample sequenced in a study of blood T cell repertoires in COVID-19 (dated by TCRdb to the early 2020s). Library creation used the immunoSEQ multiplex PCR assay. In its TCRdb copy, this immuneACCESS table keeps in-frame sequences only and misses some clones. Where compared with another copy, unresolved V genes explain less than half of these, and the others have no known cause. The sample table contains some 290,000 clones; only one count was recorded for 90% to 95% of them. 3.5% to 5% of the sample is held by the ten biggest clonotypes. Sequencing input: PBMCs or T cells enriched from blood (not recorded which). The source of these receptors is a woman aged 30 to 39 who had been exposed to COVID-19.

The V call is TRBV18, the J call TRBJ1-4; 7 nucleotides align to TRBD1. CDR3 length: 16 residues. J was trimmed by 0 bases and V by 6 bases; bases with no gene match: 7. Germline V gene data show CDR1 as KGHSH and CDR2 as LQKENI. The chain's CDR3 is CASSRGQPATNEKLFF. The CDR3, as DNA: TGTGCCAGCTCTCGGGGACAGCCAGCAACTAATGAAAAACTGTTTTTT. The full variable domain, in which reference TRBV18 and TRBJ1-4 provide the parts outside the CDR3, is NAGVMQNPRHLVRRRGQEARLRCSPMKGHSHVYWYRQLPEEGLKFMVYLQKENIIDESGMPKERFSAEFPKEGPSILRIQQVVRGDSAAYFCASSRGQPATNEKLFFGSGTQLSVL.

The CDR3 coding sequence is TGTGCCAGCAGCTTAGGGCGGATTAGCGCTTACGAGCAGTACTTC. This encodes CASSLGRISAYEQYF. The chain recombines TRBV7-2 with TRBJ2-7; tentatively, D is TRBD2 (5 bases). Trimming took off 1 base at V and 4 bases at J, with 14 bases between the two ends. This CDR3 contains 15 residues. From germline, CDR1 is SGHTA and CDR2 FQGNSA.

The rearrangement joins TRBV5-6 to TRBJ1-1, with D perhaps matching TRBD1 (6 bases). The CDR3 length is 15 residues. Germline V gene sequence: CDR1 SGHDT, CDR2 YYEEEE. V was shortened by 0 bases and J by 4 bases, with 13 bases between the two germline ends. The CDR3 nucleotides are TGTGCCAGCAGCTTGGGCGGCAGGGGTGCCACTGAAGCTTTCTTT. It codes for CASSLGGRGATEAFF.

V is TRBV18 and J is TRBJ2-7; TRBD2 agrees at 8 bases. From germline, CDR1 is KGHSH and CDR2 LQKENI. The CDR3 length is 14 residues. The ends lost 3 bases at V and 6 bases at J; junction bases unmatched: 7. This CDR3 reads CASSPTSDGVEQYF. The CDR3 DNA sequence: TGTGCCAGCTCACCGACTAGCGATGGGGTCGAGCAGTACTTC.

V gene TRBV3-1 (or the pseudogene TRBV3-2) combines with J gene TRBJ2-3; perhaps TRBD2 as D (6 bases). V gave up 6 bases and J gave up 1 base, with 11 bases separating them. Germline V CDR1 and CDR2: LGHDT, YNNKEL (reference sequence). There are 14 residues in the CDR3. CDR3 in DNA: TGTGCCAGCAGAAACGGAGGGGGCACAGATACGCAGTATTTT. It encodes CASRNGGGTDTQYF.

The V gene is TRBV6-6, the J gene TRBJ2-7; D is unclear. V dropped 4 bases and J dropped 2 bases, with 3 bases sitting between them. The CDR3 sequence is 11 residues long. Germline V gives CDR1 MNHNY, CDR2 SVGAGI (reference sequence). The CDR3 region is CASSSAYEQYF. CDR3 DNA: TGTGCCAGCAGTTCAGCCTACGAGCAGTACTTC.

This sequence joins TRBV7-9 and TRBJ2-7; 8 positions agree with TRBD1. The germline CDR1 and CDR2 sequences are SEHNR and FQNEAQ (reference sequence). V lost 5 bases, J lost 3 bases, and 12 bases stayed unmatched. CDR3 size: 16 residues. The CDR3: CASSIQPGQENYEQYF. DNA of the CDR3: TGTGCCAGCAGCATCCAACCGGGACAGGAGAACTACGAGCAGTACTTC.

The V call is TRBV5-1, the J call TRBJ1-1, with TRBD1 as a possible D gene (6 bases). Germline lookup yields CDR1 SGHRS and CDR2 YFSETQ. Trimming left V 4 bases short and J 1 base short, with 14 bases between. The CDR3 loop spans 15 amino acids. The CDR3 region is CASSNRQDRNTEAFF. CDR3 DNA: TGCGCCAGCAGCAATAGACAGGATAGGAACACTGAAGCTTTCTTT.